This T cell receptor beta chain was recorded in a study of post-analysis software for immune sequencing data. Overall study findings and caveats: Multiple sclerosis patients had significantly lower normalized Chao1 diversity than controls.

As concerns this clonotype: Antigen unknown.

Tagging with unique molecular identifiers was a feature of the TCR beta cDNA libraries. TCRdb analysed the PCR reads with MiXCR anew, one entry per CDR3 protein. This table has more than 500,000 distinct CDR3 sequences, around 31% appearing once. Sequences were obtained from blood. This sequence was found in a girl aged 2-17 years with multiple sclerosis.

The CDR3 sequence: CASSLMETSTDTQYF. The CDR3 nucleotides read TGCGCCAGCAGCCTCATGGAGACTAGCACAGATACGCAGTATTTT. This chain uses TRBV4-1 with TRBJ2-3; no clear D gene. The V gene lost 4 bases and the J gene lost 0 bases, with 11 bases spanning the gap. The CDR3 is 15 residues long. Germline V lookup: CDR1 MGHRA, CDR2 YSYEKL.